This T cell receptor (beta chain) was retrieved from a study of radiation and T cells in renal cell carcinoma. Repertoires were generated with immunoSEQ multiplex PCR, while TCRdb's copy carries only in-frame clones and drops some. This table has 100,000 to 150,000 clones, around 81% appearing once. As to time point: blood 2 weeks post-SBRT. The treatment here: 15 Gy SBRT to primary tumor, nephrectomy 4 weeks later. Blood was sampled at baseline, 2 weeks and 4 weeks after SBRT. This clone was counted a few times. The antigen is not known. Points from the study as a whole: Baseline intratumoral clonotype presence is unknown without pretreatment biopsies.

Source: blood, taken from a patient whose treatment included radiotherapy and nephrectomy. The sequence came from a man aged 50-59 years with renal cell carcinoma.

In DNA, the CDR3 is TGCGCCAGCACTGGACACCTTAGCACAGATACGCAGTATTTT. Its translation is CASTGHLSTDTQYF. The chain combines TRBV10-2 with TRBJ2-3; D may be TRBD1 (5 bases). The CDR3 length is 14 residues. Germline V gene sequence: CDR1 WSHSY, CDR2 SAAADI. The V end lost 7 bases, the J end lost 0 bases, and 11 bases lay between the germline ends.